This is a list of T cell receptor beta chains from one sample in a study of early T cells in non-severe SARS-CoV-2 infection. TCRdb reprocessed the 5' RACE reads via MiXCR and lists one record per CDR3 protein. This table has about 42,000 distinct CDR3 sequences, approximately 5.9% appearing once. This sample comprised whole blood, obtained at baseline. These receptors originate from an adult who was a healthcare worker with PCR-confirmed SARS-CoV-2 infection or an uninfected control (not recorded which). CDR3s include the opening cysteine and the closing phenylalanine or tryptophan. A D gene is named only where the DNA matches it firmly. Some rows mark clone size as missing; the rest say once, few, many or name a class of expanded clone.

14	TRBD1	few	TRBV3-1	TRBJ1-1	CASSNRGSNTEAFF	TGTGCCAGCAGCAACAGGGGATCCAACACTGAAGCTTTCTTT
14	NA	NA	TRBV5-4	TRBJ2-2	CASSFGTAAGELFF	TGTGCCAGCAGCTTCGGAACAGCGGCCGGGGAGCTGTTTTTT
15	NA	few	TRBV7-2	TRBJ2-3	CASSLNRASTDTQYF	TGTGCCAGCAGCCTAAACAGAGCTAGCACAGATACGCAGTATTTT
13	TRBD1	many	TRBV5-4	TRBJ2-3	CASTDRGTDTQYF	TGTGCCAGCACCGACAGGGGGACAGATACGCAGTATTTT
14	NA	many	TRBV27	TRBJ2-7	CASSLLTGAYEQYF	TGTGCCAGCAGTCTTTTGACAGGAGCCTACGAGCAGTACTTC
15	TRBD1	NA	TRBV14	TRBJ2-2	CASSQKPGGTGELFF	TGTGCCAGCAGCCAAAAGCCAGGGGGCACCGGGGAGCTGTTTTTT
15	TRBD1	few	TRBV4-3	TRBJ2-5	CASSPSTGVGETQYF	TGCGCCAGCAGTCCCTCTACAGGGGTAGGAGAGACCCAGTACTTC
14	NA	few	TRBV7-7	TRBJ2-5	CASSSGPIQETQYF	TGTGCCAGCAGCTCCGGACCGATCCAAGAGACCCAGTACTTC
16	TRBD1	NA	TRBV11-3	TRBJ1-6	CASSSRRTGGESPLHF	TGTGCCAGCAGCTCAAGGAGAACAGGGGGAGAATCACCCCTCCACTTT
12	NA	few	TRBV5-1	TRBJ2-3	CASSLGADTQYF	TGCGCCAGCAGCTTGGGAGCGGATACGCAGTATTTT
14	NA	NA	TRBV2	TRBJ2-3	CASSGTAVTDTQYF	TGTGCCAGCAGTGGGACAGCTGTCACAGATACGCAGTATTTT
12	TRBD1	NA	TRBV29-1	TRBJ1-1	CSGRQGDTEAFF	TGCAGCGGACGACAGGGGGACACTGAAGCTTTCTTT
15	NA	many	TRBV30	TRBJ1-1	CAWSVGVGGVTEAFF	TGTGCCTGGAGTGTGGGAGTAGGGGGAGTCACTGAAGCTTTCTTT